This TCR beta chain was identified during a study of T cells after yellow fever vaccination. Study findings and constraints: Most clones from primary vaccination resurfaced after the booster (around 97% CD4, less than 90% CD8).

Remarks on this clonotype: Its antigen remains unknown.

As TCR cDNA was made by 5'RACE template switching, a universal primer site and UMIs were added. TCRdb passed the 5' RACE reads through MiXCR, listing each CDR3 protein once. The table records 180,000 or so distinct CDR3 sequences, approximately 10% of them present only once. V dropped 7 bases and J dropped 5 bases, with 14 bases sitting between them. CDR1 is SEHNR, CDR2 FQNEAQ, per germline (reference sequence). The CDR3 extends over 13 amino acids. Material: CD8+ T cells sorted from PBMCs, obtained 15 days after the yellow fever booster vaccination. The receptor's source is a man younger than 30 who received the YFV17D yellow fever vaccine. V gene TRBV7-9 combines with J gene TRBJ2-5, with D hard to call. CDR3 residues: CASILGPRETQYF. CDR3 DNA: TGTGCCAGCATTCTCGGCCCCCGGGAGACCCAGTACTTC.